Here is one T cell receptor beta chain with its context. The table lists this clonotype with many counts. This clone's antigen is unknown. No qualities accompany the bases; no much larger clone lies one base away. The data were obtained in a study of glioma-infiltrating T cells (dated by TCRdb to the mid-2010s). The study in broad terms: Glioma tissue, non-neoplastic brain tissue and matched peripheral blood mononuclear cells were used as sources from which TCR alpha- and beta-chain repertoires were sequenced. The paired cohort was made up of three low-grade glioma patients, 7 or 8 primary glioblastoma patients and three non-glioma patients who contributed non-neoplastic brain tissue. Each tissue-infiltrating repertoire was compared with the same patient's peripheral blood repertoire to measure divergence between tissue and blood T-cell populations.

TCR alpha and beta CDR3 regions were amplified with the iRepertoire nested amplicon-rescue multiplex PCR (arm-PCR) platform from RNA. One-step reverse transcription and amplification used about 85-400 ng of tissue mRNA or PBMC total RNA as input. After bead purification, a secondary multiplex PCR added Illumina adapters, and libraries were gel-purified between 200 and 400 bp. The libraries contained internal 6-nucleotide barcodes that were used for demultiplexing. Sequencing of libraries was performed on an Illumina MiSeq with 2x220 or 2x250 nucleotide paired-end reads. The study's processing was this. Paired reads were merged with FLASH 1.2.11 and aligned to the GRCh37 human genome with BWA-MEM before extracting TRA and TRB reads. For V and J assignment, an IMGT-derived reference of cassette sequences and CDR3 motifs that included pseudogenes was used. Reads were translated in three frames, and productive CDR3s were defined by a C…FGXG motif without stop codons. Unique combinations of V-J cassette pair and CDR3 amino acid sequence were defined as clonotypes. Filtering of reads was based on Hamming distance, with the threshold set by the sequence error rate of each sample in mapped regions. TCRdb trimmed public reads at Q25 via fastp, called clones via MiXCR and kept in-frame beta chains. For every CDR3 protein sequence, its rows merge into one entry that carries the most common genes and DNA. The V and J calls and clone size are TCRdb's, not the authors'. Here the sample has about 200,000 distinct CDR3 sequences; around 32% occur a single time. The ten largest clones represent about 19% of the sample.

What the research found in general, with its limitations: Group comparisons rested on small numbers: three non-neoplastic, three low-grade glioma and 7 or 8 glioblastoma patients. VJ-independent divergence between tissue and blood was below expectation in non-neoplastic patients but above expectation in all gliomas, especially low-grade gliomas. Only a very small number of CDR3 sequences turned up in both tissue and blood, a result put down to high CDR3 diversity combined with limited sampling.

The CDR3, from cysteine to phenylalanine, totals 16 residues. Solely the CDR3 DNA is kept, with 48 bases framed from the first base. The junction shows trimming of 4 bases on V and 6 bases on J, and the gene matches do not reach 5 bases of it. Sequences SGHNT (CDR1) and YYREEE (CDR2) are obtained from the germline V gene (reference sequence). Recombination linked TRBV5-4 to TRBJ2-2, and TRBD2 matches 14 of the central bases. The clonotype comes from a human donor with low-grade glioma or glioblastoma, undergoing nonglioma brain surgery, or in good health (not recorded which). The sequenced sample was glioma tissue, nonneoplastic brain tissue, or PBMCs (not recorded which). CDR3 sequence: CASSLGLAGDAGELFF. The nucleotides read TGTGCCAGCAGCCTGGGACTAGCGGGAGATGCCGGGGAGCTGTTTTTT.